The T cell receptor (beta chain) under discussion was sequenced for a study of T cell responses to AZD1222 COVID-19 vaccine (TCRdb year 2021). Broadly, across the study: TCR sequencing was performed for about 250 trial participants, of whom around 200 were given two doses of AZD1222 and 26 were given two doses of MenACWY control vaccine. Enrollment into the trials was organized by age into subgroups of 18-55, 56-69 and 70-plus years, and those subgroups contained roughly 140, 27 and 60 TCR-sequenced participants, respectively.

With regard to this clone: This clone's antigen is unknown.

The time point label for this specimen denotes: baseline before first vaccination. Vaccinee samples were obtained from the UK trials COV001 and COV002, which included a single-blind randomized controlled phase 2/3 trial of AZD1222 (ChAdOx1 nCoV-19) in healthy adults. Trial participant PBMC samples were collected at day 0 and day 28 after the second dose for TCRbeta chain sequencing. The CDR3 regions of human TCRbeta chains were subjected to immunosequencing. The authors processed their data as follows. TCRs in the repertoires were compared against a reference library of SARS-CoV-2-specific TCRs that had been generated with the MIRA antigen-specificity platform. Breadth was defined as the fraction of unique TCRs that were SARS-CoV-2-associated, and depth was defined as the fraction of total T cells that were SARS-CoV-2-associated. Using the MIRA data, every spike-specific TCR was mapped to the spike region that the TCR reacted to and assigned to either a CD4 or a CD8 class. Log10-transformed breadth and depth values were compared by one-way ANOVA with Sidak's multiple comparisons tests. Entries here come from immuneACCESS through TCRdb and include only in-frame sequences with V and J called. Some clones fail to appear in such tables; in the studies checked, an unresolved V gene covers under half of the shortfall, and the cause of the remainder is unknown. Clone size and the V and J calls come from that table; the DNA yielded D and trimming. The table for this sample lists 150,000 or so clones. The top ten hold around 2.2% of the sample.

Relative to germline, V is 0 bases shorter and J is 4 bases shorter, with 7 bases between their ends. Reading the germline V gene gives CDR1 SGHRS and CDR2 YFSETQ. The CDR3 sequence holds 13 residues, the cysteine and phenylalanine included. The retained sequence is limited to the CDR3, 39 bases, with the frame set at the first base. Paper-wide results and their limitations: Reportedly, close to half of the unique spike-specific TCRs recognized epitopes lying outside the regions that are mutated in the B.1.351 and B.1.1.7 variants. The 56-69-year group was small, and its depth increase did not reach significance, likely because of low power. The whole spike protein was spanned by vaccine-associated CD4 TCRs, and dominant responses were seen in regions 160-218 and 743-854. Spike-specific TCR breadth and depth rose significantly after two AZD1222 doses compared with day 0 and with MenACWY recipients. Participants were mostly white British, with more females than males. The authors suggested clonal diversity may have been underestimated. Conclusions about previously exposed vaccinees are limited because only a handful of AZD1222 recipients were SARS-CoV-2 seropositive at baseline. No day 14 peak-response samples were available, so repertoires were characterized only after the peak T cell response.

This sequence uses TRBV5-1 and TRBJ1-1; the D segment cannot be called with confidence. Sequencing used peripheral blood. This TCR came from an adult in good health. The DNA sequence is given as TGCGCCAGCAGCTTGGATGGGAGCACTGAAGCTTTCTTT. This codes for CASSLDGSTEAFF.